The next 20 T cell receptor beta chains were all read from a single sample in a study of blood T cell repertoires in COVID-19. The assay was immunoSEQ multiplex PCR, and TCRdb's table has in-frame clones only and misses some. Among tens of thousands of clones, approximately 84% were seen once, and the ten largest hold approximately 35%. Sequences were obtained from peripheral blood. These receptors originate from a man aged 65-85 years with acute or convalescent COVID-19.

The chain is built from TRBV2 and TRBJ1-1; D is perhaps TRBD1 (5 bases). V lost 7 bases, J lost 1 base, and 10 bases lay in between. Germline V CDR1 and CDR2: SNHLY, FYNNEI. The CDR3 extends over 13 amino acids. CDR3 DNA: TGTGCCAGCAAGACAGAGACGAACACTGAAGCTTTCTTT. This encodes CASKTETNTEAFF.

The gene calls are TRBV10-1 and TRBJ1-5, with D hard to call. The CDR3 runs to 13 residues. V was trimmed by 0 bases and J by 4 bases, leaving 4 bases between them. CDR1 and CDR2 (germline): WNHNN, SYGVQD (reference sequence). As DNA, the CDR3 is TGCGCCAGCAGTGAGTCGGAGAATCAGCCCCAGCATTTT. This codes for CASSESENQPQHF.

This clone has only one observation. The chain couples TRBV11-1 to TRBJ2-7; D is unclear. The CDR3 has 13 amino acids. Trimming shortened V by 1 base and J by 3 bases, and 7 bases separated the two germline ends. The V gene's germline CDR1 is SGHAT and CDR2 FQDESV (reference sequence). Here the CDR3 DNA reads TGTGCCAGCAGCTTAGGAGTTGGCTACGAGCAGTACTTC. This gives the protein CASSLGVGYEQYF.

This sequence joins TRBV6-5 and TRBJ2-7, with D maybe TRBD1 (6 bases). V was trimmed by 6 bases and J by 2 bases, leaving 11 bases between them. Germline CDR1 is MNHEY and CDR2 is SVGAGI. The CDR3 runs 13 residues. In DNA, the CDR3 is TGTGCCAGCAGGCCACAGGGTACCTACGAGCAGTACTTC. It yields the protein CASRPQGTYEQYF.

The chain employs TRBV29-1 and TRBJ2-3; D gene uncertain. Trimming removed 5 bases at V and 3 bases at J, with 6 bases between. Per the germline V gene, CDR1 is SQVTM and CDR2 is ANQGSEA. The CDR3 extends over 11 amino acids. Here the CDR3 reads CSVHLTDTQYF. In DNA form, the CDR3 reads TGCAGCGTTCACCTAACAGATACGCAGTATTTT.

This chain links TRBV2 with TRBJ2-1; 11 nucleotides agree with TRBD2. This CDR3 region has 17 residues. Germline lookup yields CDR1 SNHLY and CDR2 FYNNEI. V gave up 2 bases and J gave up 4 bases; unmatched junction bases: 7. CDR3 sequence (DNA): TGTGCCAGCAGTGAAACGGGACTAGCGGCCCCTTACAATGAGCAGTTCTTC. It specifies CASSETGLAAPYNEQFF.

The genes are TRBV24-1 and TRBJ2-1; TRBD2 matches 8 bases. V shed 4 bases and J 6 bases; nucleotides not matched to a gene: 10. The V gene's germline CDR1 is KGHDR and CDR2 SFDVKD. The CDR3 is 16 residues long. As DNA, the CDR3 is TGTGCCACCAGTGACCCCTCAGGACTAGCAGGCAATGAGCAGTTCTTC. Translating gives CATSDPSGLAGNEQFF.

The chain joins TRBV18 to TRBJ2-7, with a tentative D call TRBD1 (5 bases). Germline CDR1 is KGHSH and CDR2 is LQKENI. The CDR3 runs to 13 residues. Deletions cut 3 bases from V and 3 bases from J, with 9 bases between. In nucleotides, the CDR3 is TGTGCCAGCTCACCGACGACAGACTACGAGCAGTACTTC. This translates into CASSPTTDYEQYF.

This clone occurred a few times. The chain recombines TRBV6-2 or TRBV6-3 with TRBJ1-2; no firm D call. The CDR3 spans 15 residues. Germline loops: CDR1 MNHEY, CDR2 SVGEGT. Deletions cut 5 bases from V and 3 bases from J, with 16 bases between. The CDR3 DNA reads TGTGCCAGCAGTGATGAGGAGACTTTAGACTATGGCTACACCTTC. This codes for CASSDEETLDYGYTF.

The chain employs TRBV7-2 and TRBJ2-1, with D uncertain. The CDR3 has 15 amino acids. Trimming took off 3 bases at V and 2 bases at J, with 11 bases between the two ends. Germline CDR1 and CDR2: SGHTA and FQGNSA. The CDR3 region is CASSFEATAYNEQFF. The CDR3, as DNA: TGTGCCAGCAGCTTTGAGGCTACTGCCTACAATGAGCAGTTCTTC.

The chain combines TRBV4-3 with TRBJ2-2; D is unresolved. Germline loops: CDR1 LGHNA, CDR2 YSLEER. CDR3 length equals 14 residues. V was shortened by 0 bases and J by 6 bases, with 8 bases between the two germline ends. The CDR3 DNA reads as TGCGCCAGCAGCCAAGATGGGCAGGCCGGGGAGCTGTTTTTT. Translation gives CASSQDGQAGELFF.

The chain combines TRBV6-6 with TRBJ2-2, with D tentatively TRBD1 (5 bases). Germline V gives CDR1 MNHNY, CDR2 SVGAGI (reference sequence). The CDR3 extends over 16 amino acids. V lost 5 bases, J lost 4 bases, and 17 bases lay in between. CDR3: CASSPTWGAPTGELFF. CDR3 DNA: TGTGCCAGCAGTCCCACTTGGGGCGCGCCCACCGGGGAGCTGTTTTTT.

This clone came up once. J is TRBJ1-2 and V is TRBV3-1 (or the pseudogene TRBV3-2), with TRBD1 identical over 7 bases. Unmatched junction bases numbered 9, after V lost 5 bases and J lost 0 bases. This CDR3 has 16 residues. Germline CDR1 LGHDT, CDR2 YNNKEL (reference sequence). The CDR3 loop reads CASSWGLGGSNYGYTF. The DNA of the CDR3 is TGTGCCAGCAGCTGGGGGCTAGGGGGCTCTAACTATGGCTACACCTTC.

J is TRBJ2-3 and V is TRBV4-2, with 9 bases that match TRBD1. The CDR3 runs to 15 residues. Per germline, CDR1 LGHNA and CDR2 YNFKEQ. The trim removed 0 bases at V and 3 bases at J, leaving 1 base unmatched. DNA of the CDR3: TGTGCCAGCAGCCAAGAAGGACAGGGGACAGATACGCAGTATTTT. It is translated as CASSQEGQGTDTQYF.

This chain links TRBV24-1 with TRBJ2-1; 10 positions agree with TRBD1. Looked up from germline, CDR1 is KGHDR and CDR2 is SFDVKD. The CDR3 covers 16 residues. V lost 1 base and J lost 7; bases outside the gene matches: 6. CDR3 sequence reads: CATSDFKGTGVNEQFF. As DNA, the CDR3 is TGTGCCACCAGTGATTTCAAGGGGACAGGGGTGAATGAGCAGTTCTTC.

This sequence joins TRBV28 and TRBJ2-5, with D tentatively TRBD2 (6 bases). V lost 5 bases and J lost 4, with 20 bases in between. The V gene's germline CDR1 is MDHEN and CDR2 SYDVKM. CDR3 size: 16 residues. In DNA form, the CDR3 reads TGTGCCAGCAGTGTCCGGGGCGGGACCGTCTTAGAGACCCAGTACTTC. It yields the protein CASSVRGGTVLETQYF.

This clone has only one observation. This chain's CDR3 is CASSPQTGRGYTF. CDR3 in DNA: TGTGCCAGCAGTCCGCAGACAGGGCGAGGCTACACCTTC. The chain combines TRBV6-5 with TRBJ1-2; TRBD1 matches 7 bases. CDR1 MNHEY and CDR2 SVGAGI come from the germline V gene. The CDR3 contains 13 residues. Trimming removed 5 bases from V and 8 bases from J; junction bases left unmatched: 8.

V usage is TRBV7-2 and J usage is TRBJ1-2, with 11 bases lining up with TRBD1. Germline V gives CDR1 SGHTA, CDR2 FQGNSA. Trimming took 0 bases from V and 6 from J; bases not matched to a gene: 9. The CDR3 loop spans 17 amino acids. The CDR3 coding sequence is TGTGCCAGCAGCTTAGCGTCCGGGACAGGGGGATCCCATGGCTACACCTTC. Residues: CASSLASGTGGSHGYTF.

V is TRBV6-1 and J is TRBJ2-7; D call uncertain. V lost 4 bases to trimming and J lost 0 bases, with 22 bases between them. Per the germline V gene, CDR1 is MNHNS and CDR2 is SASEGT. CDR3 length: 18 amino acids. The CDR3 DNA sequence: TGTGCCAGCAGTGCCCGGCCTTCCTTTTATACAGACTCCTACGAGCAGTACTTC. Protein sequence: CASSARPSFYTDSYEQYF.

The chain has TRBV12-3 or TRBV12-4 and TRBJ1-1; D ambiguous. This CDR3 comprises 12 residues. V gave up 3 bases and J gave up 6 bases, with 8 bases separating them. DNA for the CDR3: TGTGCCAGCAGTTTGGAACGGGCTGAAGCTTTCTTT. Translation: CASSLERAEAFF.